The 17 T cell receptor beta chains in this list originate from one sample, sequenced in a study of CD8+CD57+ T cells in acquired aplastic anemia. Sequencing involved patients with CD8+CD57+ cell expansion previously shown by flow cytometry. For CDR3 and TCR beta VDJ profiling, genomic DNA was the template used. Via MiXCR, TCRdb re-called the reads, giving one row per CDR3 protein. Among around 190,000 distinct CDR3 sequences listed, approximately 48% were seen once. The specimen was sorted CD4+, CD8+, or CD8+CD57+ T cells (not recorded which) from PBMCs. Receptors originate from a human donor with aplastic anemia.

There are many counts of this clonotype. The rearrangement uses TRBV6-1 and TRBJ1-4; D possibly corresponds to TRBD1 (6 bases). V was cut by 9 bases and J by 2 bases, with 10 bases left in between. Germline loops: CDR1 MNHNS, CDR2 SASEGT. This CDR3 has 13 amino acids. CDR3 sequence (DNA): TGTGCCAGTAGTAGGGGGACTAATGAAAAACTGTTTTTT. Residues: CASSRGTNEKLFF.

Only a few counts were recorded for this clonotype. The chain is built from TRBV20-1 and TRBJ1-2, with D possibly TRBD1 on 5 matching bases. The germline V gene has CDR1 DFQATT and CDR2 SNEGSKA (reference sequence). With 0 bases removed from V and 7 bases from J, the gap between germline ends came to 15 bases. CDR3 length equals 14 residues. The CDR3 nucleotides read TGCAGTGCTAGAGATCGTCAGGGTGAGGCTGGCTACACCTTC. Residues: CSARDRQGEAGYTF.

The V gene is TRBV29-1, the J gene TRBJ1-1; TRBD1 matches at 8 bases. Germline trimming cut 1 base from V and 7 bases from J; bases unmatched to any gene: 2. This CDR3 contains 12 residues. Germline-derived CDR1 and CDR2 are SQVTM and ANQGSEA. Written as DNA, the CDR3 is TGCAGCGTTGAAGGAGGGACAGGTGAAGCTTTCTTT. Its translation: CSVEGGTGEAFF.

In its sample, this clonotype was seen a few times. The chain combines TRBV25-1 with TRBJ1-6; D ambiguous. CDR3 size: 14 residues. Germline CDR1 MGHDK, CDR2 SYGVNS. V was trimmed by 1 base and J by 8 bases, leaving 9 bases between them. The CDR3, as DNA: TGTGCCAGCAGTGAATTAAACAGCTATTCACCCCTCCACTTT. Protein: CASSELNSYSPLHF.

The chain is built from TRBV24-1 and TRBJ1-4; 10 nucleotides align to TRBD1. V lost 3 bases, J lost 8 bases, and 5 bases stayed unmatched. Germline CDR1 is KGHDR and CDR2 is SFDVKD. The CDR3 is made up of 15 amino acids. The CDR3 sequence: CATSDPGTGEEKLFF. The CDR3 bases are TGTGCCACCAGTGATCCCGGGACAGGGGAGGAAAAACTGTTTTTT.

This clonotype appeared a single time. The chain employs TRBV19 and TRBJ1-1, with 9 bases lining up with TRBD1. V gave up 5 bases and J gave up 4 bases; unmatched junction bases: 2. Germline CDR1 and CDR2: LNHDA and SQIVND (reference sequence). This CDR3 spans 13 amino acids. The CDR3 coding sequence is TGTGCCAGTAGTGCGGGACAGGGCACTGAAGCTTTCTTT. It specifies CASSAGQGTEAFF. Looking up the rest from reference TRBV19 and TRBJ1-1 gives the full variable domain: DGGITQSPKYLFRKEGQNVTLSCEQNLNHDAMYWYRQDPGQGLRLIYYSQIVNDFQKGDIAEGYSVSREKKESFPLTVTSAQKNPTAFYLCASSAGQGTEAFFGQGTRLTVV.

This clonotype was seen ten or more times. This sequence joins TRBV2 and TRBJ1-6, with 7 positions matching TRBD1. The V and J ends lost 3 bases and 6 bases, in that order; junction bases with no gene match: 2. The CDR3 sequence is 14 residues long. The V gene's germline CDR1 is SNHLY and CDR2 FYNNEI. CDR3 nucleotides: TGTGCCAGCAGTGAGACAGGGCGTAATTCACCCCTCCACTTT. It specifies CASSETGRNSPLHF.

This clonotype was picked up many times. This chain uses TRBV19 with TRBJ1-4, with D maybe TRBD1 (5 bases). Germline CDR1 and CDR2: LNHDA and SQIVND (reference sequence). Between the trimmed V and J ends, which lost 6 bases and 4 bases, there was a span of 12 bases. The CDR3 runs 14 residues. CDR3 DNA: TGTGCCAGTAGCTCGAAACAGGTTAATGAAAAACTGTTTTTT. It is translated as CASSSKQVNEKLFF.

The V and J genes are TRBV20-1 and TRBJ2-7, with TRBD2 matching 13 bases. Germline CDR1 is DFQATT and CDR2 is SNEGSKA (reference sequence). The CDR3 consists of 13 residues. After removal of 5 bases from V and 9 bases from J, the junction contained 7 bases not matched to a gene. DNA of the CDR3: TGCAGTGCTCCCGGGACTAGCGGGATCAGGCAGTACTTC. Translation: CSAPGTSGIRQYF.

This clonotype was found once. The V gene is TRBV12-3 or TRBV12-4, the J gene TRBJ2-7; TRBD1 agrees at 9 bases. The CDR3 length is 13 residues. Trimming took 5 bases from V and 6 from J; bases not matched to a gene: 5. The CDR3 loop is CASSKETGGEQYF. DNA of the CDR3: TGTGCCAGCAGTAAAGAGACAGGGGGCGAGCAGTACTTC.

V and J are TRBV20-1 and TRBJ1-1; TRBD1 matches 8 bases. The CDR3 is 15 residues long. V trimming: 5 bases; J trimming: 4 bases; junction bases outside the gene matches: 12. The V gene's germline CDR1 is DFQATT and CDR2 SNEGSKA (reference sequence). The CDR3 bases are TGCAGTGCTCTTGATCCGGGACAGGTGAGCACTGAAGCTTTCTTT. It yields the protein CSALDPGQVSTEAFF.

The gene calls are TRBV20-1 and TRBJ2-5; 7 bases agree with TRBD2. Germline V gives CDR1 DFQATT, CDR2 SNEGSKA (reference sequence). Unmatched junction bases numbered 7, after V lost 5 bases and J lost 1 base. The CDR3 has 14 residues. CDR3 region: CSAARLAVQETQYF. In DNA form, the CDR3 reads TGCAGTGCTGCACGACTAGCCGTCCAAGAGACCCAGTACTTC.

V gene TRBV19 combines with J gene TRBJ2-5, with D unclear. V was clipped by 6 bases and J by 5 bases, with 13 bases between them. The CDR3 spans 13 residues. Germline CDR1 reads LNHDA; CDR2 reads SQIVND (reference sequence). In DNA, the CDR3 is TGTGCCAGTAGAGGGCTAGTCATGGAGACCCAGTACTTC. Amino acid sequence: CASRGLVMETQYF. The full variable domain, with the rest looked up from reference TRBV19 and TRBJ2-5, is DGGITQSPKYLFRKEGQNVTLSCEQNLNHDAMYWYRQDPGQGLRLIYYSQIVNDFQKGDIAEGYSVSREKKESFPLTVTSAQKNPTAFYLCASRGLVMETQYFGPGTRLLVL.

At least ten counts were recorded for this clonotype. V and J are TRBV19 and TRBJ2-7, with 9 bases aligning to TRBD1. Germline trimming cut 5 bases from V and 2 bases from J; bases unmatched to any gene: 7. Germline V CDR1 and CDR2: LNHDA, SQIVND (reference sequence). The length of the CDR3 is 15 residues. The CDR3 is CASSPRGQGPYEQYF. The CDR3 coding sequence is TGTGCCAGTAGTCCCCGGGGACAGGGTCCCTACGAGCAGTACTTC. Full variable domain (rest looked up from reference TRBV19 and TRBJ2-7): DGGITQSPKYLFRKEGQNVTLSCEQNLNHDAMYWYRQDPGQGLRLIYYSQIVNDFQKGDIAEGYSVSREKKESFPLTVTSAQKNPTAFYLCASSPRGQGPYEQYFGPGTRLTVT.

The chain is built from TRBV20-1 and TRBJ1-4; maybe TRBD1 (6 bases). The V gene lost 4 bases and the J gene lost 8 bases, with 14 bases spanning the gap. Germline assignment: CDR1 DFQATT and CDR2 SNEGSKA (reference sequence). The CDR3 runs to 13 residues. The CDR3 sequence is CSAKRGSNEKLFF. CDR3 DNA sequence: TGCAGTGCTAAGAGGGGGTCGAACGAAAAACTGTTTTTT.

This clonotype was seen at least ten times. The chain is built from TRBV7-9 and TRBJ2-7; D is uncertain. V was trimmed by 0 bases and J by 3 bases, leaving 9 bases between them. The CDR3 sequence is 14 residues long. CDR1 is SEHNR, CDR2 FQNEAQ, per germline (reference sequence). CDR3 loop: CASSLARAGYEQYF. CDR3 sequence (DNA): TGTGCCAGCAGCTTAGCGAGAGCAGGCTACGAGCAGTACTTC. The whole variable domain, remainder taken from reference TRBV7-9 and TRBJ2-7, is DTGVSQNPRHKITKRGQNVTFRCDPISEHNRLYWYRQTLGQGPEFLTYFQNEAQLEKSRLLSDRFSAERPKGSFSTLEIQRTEQGDSAMYLCASSLARAGYEQYFGPGTRLTVT.

At least ten counts were recorded for this clonotype. This rearrangement joins TRBV2 to TRBJ1-5, with 10 positions matching TRBD1. This CDR3 has 15 amino acids. Germline V gene lookup returns CDR1 SNHLY and CDR2 FYNNEI. The V segment lost 5 bases and the J segment 2 bases; nucleotides outside the gene matches: 3. The CDR3 loop is CASSPGTGGNQPQHF. CDR3 DNA sequence: TGTGCCAGCAGTCCCGGGACAGGGGGCAATCAGCCCCAGCATTTT.